This TCR beta chain is drawn from a study of blood T cell repertoires in COVID-19. On this clone itself: The sample has other DNA sequences that encode this CDR3 too.

Assay: immunoSEQ multiplex PCR; the TCRdb copy retains only in-frame clones and omits some. Among about 440,000 clones listed, around 89% were seen once. V was pared by 6 bases and J by 3 bases, with 11 bases between. Germline V CDR1 and CDR2: KGHSH, LQKENI. CDR3 length: 13 residues. The source is a woman in her thirties with acute or convalescent COVID-19. Sequencing was done on a sample of peripheral blood. V gene TRBV18 combines with J gene TRBJ1-1; TRBD1 is a possible D gene (5 bases). In DNA, the CDR3 is TGTGCCAGCTCGCCAGACAGAGACACTGAAGCTTTCTTT. This gives the protein CASSPDRDTEAFF.